The 17 T cell receptor beta chains below were found in one sample sequenced in a study of molecular identifiers for immune sequencing clone quantification. TCRdb re-called the PCR reads with MiXCR, one entry per CDR3 protein. Of under 650,000 distinct CDR3 sequences listed, just under 20% are singletons. The sequenced sample consisted of naive CD8+ T cells from blood, with Jurkat cell RNA spiked in. Indicated subset: FACS-sorted CD8+CD4-CCR7+CD45RA+ naive T cells. Receptor source: a human donor in good health. Some libraries in this study had Jurkat cell RNA spiked in.

This clonotype was detected a few times. This rearrangement joins TRBV19 to TRBJ2-1; 11 bases agree with TRBD2. V shed 7 bases and J 5 bases; nucleotides not matched to a gene: 10. The CDR3 consists of 16 residues. Germline CDR1 LNHDA, CDR2 SQIVND (reference sequence). DNA for the CDR3: TGTGCCAGTACTATTGGTTTGGGACTAGCGGACAATGAGCAGTTCTTC. It specifies CASTIGLGLADNEQFF.

Many counts were recorded for this clonotype. The genes are TRBV6-6 and TRBJ2-5, with 9 bases lining up with TRBD2. This CDR3 has 17 amino acids. The germline V gene encodes CDR1 MNHNY and CDR2 SVGAGI (reference sequence). Losses at the gene ends were 4 bases for V and 1 base for J; bases not matched to a gene: 10. The CDR3 region is CASSLAGGPYAQETQYF. Here the CDR3 DNA reads TGTGCCAGCAGTTTGGCGGGGGGGCCGTATGCCCAAGAGACCCAGTACTTC.

A remark on this clonotype: A single base separates this from a much larger clone, so it may be a read error. The chain has TRBV30 and TRBJ1-1; D perhaps matches TRBD1 (5 bases). This CDR3 contains 15 residues. V lost 0 bases to trimming and J lost 4 bases, with 15 bases between them. From germline, CDR1 is GTSNPN and CDR2 SVGIG (reference sequence). CDR3 sequence reads: CAWSVLGQGVTEAFF. CDR3 DNA sequence: TGTGCCTGGAGTGTACTAGGGCAGGGTGTCACTGAAGCTTTCTTT.

There are many counts of this clonotype. The chain recombines TRBV9 with TRBJ2-3, with TRBD2 matching 10 bases. Germline V CDR1 and CDR2: SGDLS, YYNGEE. This CDR3 region has 14 residues. The V segment lost 4 bases and the J segment 5 bases; nucleotides outside the gene matches: 4. CDR3 DNA sequence: TGTGCCAGCAGCAGCGGGGGGGCGGAAGATACGCAGTATTTT. Translated: CASSSGGAEDTQYF.

This clonotype occurred many times. The chain employs TRBV7-9 and TRBJ2-5; 7 nucleotides agree with TRBD1. This CDR3 region has 16 residues. CDR1 is SEHNR, CDR2 FQNEAQ, per germline (reference sequence). The V segment lost 5 bases and the J segment 5 bases; nucleotides outside the gene matches: 14. In DNA form, the CDR3 reads TGTGCCAGCAGCATTCCCGGGACAGATATTAGGGAGACCCAGTACTTC. Encoded protein: CASSIPGTDIRETQYF.

The CDR3: CASSYSPGLAGEADTQYF. In nucleotides, the CDR3 is TGTGCCAGCAGCTATAGCCCGGGACTAGCGGGAGAGGCAGATACGCAGTATTTT. The chain is built from TRBV7-9 and TRBJ2-3, with 14 bases lining up with TRBD2. This CDR3 is built from 18 residues. Trimming took 4 bases from V and 4 from J; bases not matched to a gene: 10. CDR1 SEHNR and CDR2 FQNEAQ come from the germline V gene (reference sequence).

Remarks on this clonotype: This may arise from a read error, as a much more abundant clone is one base away. The chain joins TRBV27 to TRBJ2-1; 8 bases map to TRBD2. V shed 5 bases and J 12 bases; nucleotides not matched to a gene: 15. This CDR3 is 15 amino acids long. Per germline, CDR1 MNHEY and CDR2 SMNVEV (reference sequence). The CDR3: CASSPTGGGPHRQFF. The CDR3 nucleotides read TGTGCCAGCAGTCCAACGGGGGGGGGGCCACATCGGCAGTTCTTC.

As for this clonotype: This sequence may be a read error, since a much larger clone differs from it by one base. The chain has TRBV12-3 or TRBV12-4 and TRBJ1-4; 8 bases map to TRBD1. The CDR3 spans 17 residues. J was trimmed by 11 bases and V by 8 bases; bases with no gene match: 22. The CDR3 coding sequence is TGTGCCAGCGGACCACAGGGGGGGGATCCCTTCTCTACGAAACTGTTTTTT. It specifies CASGPQGGDPFSTKLFF.

The chain joins TRBV24-1 to TRBJ2-5; 8 nucleotides line up with TRBD2. CDR1 is KGHDR, CDR2 SFDVKD, per germline. The CDR3 totals 17 residues. The trim removed 1 base at V and 1 base at J, leaving 7 bases unmatched. The CDR3 nucleotides are TGTGCCACCAGTGATTTCCCGATTAGCGGGATCCAAGAGACCCAGTACTTC. As protein: CATSDFPISGIQETQYF.

CDR3 bases: TGTGCCAGTAGTATCCCTAGCGGGACCACTTTCTACAATGAGCAGTTCTTC. Its protein is CASSIPSGTTFYNEQFF. The chain recombines TRBV19 with TRBJ2-1, with 9 bases that match TRBD2. CDR1 LNHDA and CDR2 SQIVND come from the germline V gene (reference sequence). The CDR3 sequence is 17 residues long. Trimming cost V 3 bases and J 3 bases; bases outside gene matches: 9.

At least ten counts were recorded for this clonotype. DNA for the CDR3: TGCGCCAGCAGCCAAGACAATGGGGCCAACGTCCTGACTTTC. It specifies CASSQDNGANVLTF. The chain employs TRBV4-3 and TRBJ2-6, with no clear D. The CDR3 is 14 residues long. V lost 0 bases, J lost 3 bases, and 3 bases lay in between. Germline V gene data show CDR1 as LGHNA and CDR2 as YSLEER.

This clonotype was seen more than once but under ten times. This chain links TRBV19 with TRBJ2-7, with 8 positions matching TRBD1. The CDR3 consists of 15 residues. J was trimmed by 7 bases and V by 4 bases; bases with no gene match: 12. Germline V gene data show CDR1 as LNHDA and CDR2 as SQIVND (reference sequence). CDR3 sequence: CASSTGGRSSGEQYF. The CDR3 DNA reads as TGTGCCAGTAGTACAGGGGGCCGATCTTCCGGGGAGCAGTACTTC. The whole variable domain, remainder taken from reference TRBV19 and TRBJ2-7, is DGGITQSPKYLFRKEGQNVTLSCEQNLNHDAMYWYRQDPGQGLRLIYYSQIVNDFQKGDIAEGYSVSREKKESFPLTVTSAQKNPTAFYLCASSTGGRSSGEQYFGPGTRLTVT.

The chain combines TRBV11-2 with TRBJ2-3, with a tentative D call TRBD2 (5 bases). Gene TRBJ2-5 matches the end of the DNA better, so the J call may be wrong. This CDR3 spans 17 amino acids. The germline CDR1 and CDR2 sequences are SGHAT and FQNNGV. The CDR3 reads CASSLAVWGAYQETQYF. The CDR3 DNA reads as TGTGCCAGCAGCTTGGCCGTGTGGGGAGCCTACCAAGAGACCCAGTACTTC.

This clonotype showed up many times. V is TRBV9 and J is TRBJ2-7; 7 bases fit TRBD1. J gave up 2 bases and V 0 bases, and 5 bases lay outside the gene matches. This CDR3 is built from 15 residues. CDR1 is SGDLS, CDR2 YYNGEE, per germline. CDR3 sequence (DNA): TGTGCCAGCAGCGTAGGGGGACAGACCACCTACGAGCAGTACTTC. Protein product: CASSVGGQTTYEQYF.

This clonotype was counted at least ten times. The chain uses TRBV4-3 and TRBJ2-3, with 9 bases aligning to TRBD1. The CDR3 is 17 amino acids. The V segment lost 0 bases and the J segment 4 bases; nucleotides outside the gene matches: 8. The germline V gene has CDR1 LGHNA and CDR2 YSLEER. In DNA, the CDR3 is TGCGCCAGCAGCCAAGATCCGGGACAGGGTCTTCCAGATACGCAGTATTTT. This codes for CASSQDPGQGLPDTQYF.

This clonotype was counted only a few times. The chain has TRBV3-1 and TRBJ2-1; TRBD1 or TRBD2 may be the D gene (5 bases each). V shed 5 bases and J shed 0 bases, with 11 bases lying between them. CDR1 is LGHDT and CDR2 is YNNKEL in the germline V gene (reference sequence). The CDR3 has 15 residues. The DNA of the CDR3 is TGTGCCAGCAGCTTAGGGGAGAGCTCCTACAATGAGCAGTTCTTC. Its protein is CASSLGESSYNEQFF.

This clonotype occurred many times. V is TRBV6-2 or TRBV6-3 and J is TRBJ2-3, with TRBD2 matching over 10 bases. With V trimmed by 5 bases and J by 2 bases, 7 bases remained unmatched. The germline gives CDR1 MNHEY, CDR2 SVGEGT. This CDR3 spans 16 amino acids. CDR3 region: CASSGLAGGPTDTQYF. CDR3 nucleotides: TGTGCCAGCAGTGGCTTAGCGGGGGGACCCACAGATACGCAGTATTTT.